The 9 T cell receptor beta chains given below trace back to one sample, sequenced in a study of CD8 T cells in Susac syndrome. A quantity of about 0.45 to 1 ug RNA underwent reverse transcription using random hexamers. In TCRdb, the immunoSEQ multiplex PCR reads were re-called with MiXCR into one record per CDR3 protein. The sample shows 80,000 or so distinct CDR3 sequences, about 93% of them seen only once. Material: CD4+ T cells from PBMCs. These receptors originate from a human donor with Susac syndrome.

This clonotype was detected a few times. The chain employs TRBV29-1 and TRBJ2-7; D uncertain. From germline, CDR1 is SQVTM and CDR2 ANQGSEA. V gave up 6 bases and J gave up 6 bases, with 18 bases separating them. The CDR3 covers 13 residues. In DNA form, the CDR3 reads TGCAGCGTCCAATGGGTAGGGCCGGGCGAGCAGTACTTC. Translated: CSVQWVGPGEQYF.

The rearrangement links TRBV5-6 to TRBJ2-1, with a weak D call TRBD1 (6 bases). Germline CDR1 reads SGHDT; CDR2 reads YYEEEE. V was pared by 3 bases and J by 0 bases, with 10 bases between. The CDR3 runs to 15 residues. The CDR3 nucleotides are TGTGCCAGCAGCTGGGACAATCTCTCCTACAATGAGCAGTTCTTC. Its protein product is CASSWDNLSYNEQFF.

The chain has TRBV28 and TRBJ2-1, with a possible D match to TRBD2 (6 bases). Germline V gene sequence: CDR1 MDHEN, CDR2 SYDVKM. The CDR3 has 15 amino acids. Trimming removed 4 bases from V and 6 bases from J, with 16 bases in between. The CDR3 here is CASSSVSGLGNEQFF. DNA of the CDR3: TGTGCCAGCAGTTCCGTGTCGGGACTGGGCAATGAGCAGTTCTTC.

The rearrangement links TRBV12-2 to TRBJ2-5; the D call TRBD1 from the table was never checked on the DNA. TRBV12-2 is a pseudogene. The CDR3 extends over 16 amino acids. CDR3 DNA: TGTGCAAGTCGCCTAGGAAAGGTTGCAGGGCAAGAGACCCAGTACTTC. Encoded protein: CASRLGKVAGQETQYF.

The chain recombines TRBV20-1 with TRBJ2-6; 7 bases map to TRBD1. The CDR3 contains 18 residues. The V and J ends lost 4 bases and 0 bases, in that order; junction bases with no gene match: 12. From germline, CDR1 is DFQATT and CDR2 SNEGSKA (reference sequence). CDR3 region: CSAKGRGQDRSGANVLTF. For the CDR3, the DNA is TGCAGTGCTAAAGGTCGAGGACAGGATCGCTCTGGGGCCAACGTCCTGACTTTC.

V gene TRBV7-2 combines with J gene TRBJ1-1; possible D gene TRBD1, 5 bases. Germline lookup yields CDR1 SGHTA and CDR2 FQGNSA. Between the trimmed V and J ends, which lost 3 bases and 6 bases, there was a span of 17 bases. This CDR3 contains 15 residues. The CDR3 loop reads CASSFTDPRGPEAFF. The CDR3, as DNA: TGTGCCAGCAGCTTCACGGACCCCCGGGGCCCTGAAGCTTTCTTT.

This clonotype was recorded only once. The CDR3 nucleotides are TGTGCCAGCATCCCTGGACAGGCGCCGAACACCGGGGAGCTGTTTTTT. Amino acids: CASIPGQAPNTGELFF. This chain joins TRBV9 and TRBJ2-2, with 7 bases fitting TRBD1. Unmatched junction bases numbered 8, after V lost 6 bases and J lost 0 bases. The CDR3 is made up of 16 amino acids. Germline V gene lookup returns CDR1 SGDLS and CDR2 YYNGEE.

This clonotype was seen a few times. The rearrangement joins TRBV27 to TRBJ1-2, with D tentatively TRBD1 (5 bases). CDR1 and CDR2 from the germline V gene are MNHEY and SMNVEV (reference sequence). This CDR3 comprises 16 residues. Trimming left V 4 bases short and J 8 bases short, with 23 bases between. The CDR3 nucleotides read TGTGCCAGCAGTTCCCTAGGGGATCCGAAACTTGGGGGCTACACCTTC. It codes for CASSSLGDPKLGGYTF.

This chain links TRBV19 with TRBJ1-1, with 9 bases that match TRBD1. CDR1 and CDR2 from the germline V gene are LNHDA and SQIVND (reference sequence). The CDR3 covers 15 residues. V shed 5 bases, J shed 7 bases, and the junction held 11 bases outside the gene matches. CDR3 DNA sequence: TGTGCCAGTAGTCCCCGACAGGGGGGTATGGGTGAAGCTTTCTTT. Translated, it gives CASSPRQGGMGEAFF.